The TCR beta chain described here comes from a study of brain metastases from non-small cell lung cancer. Findings of the study overall: In about 60% of brain metastases, T-cell clones were expanded compared with matched primary tumors.

Here immunoSEQ multiplex PCR was the method, and the copy in TCRdb shows in-frame clones only, minus some. This sample has fewer than 15,000 clones, with around four fifths found just once. A word on this clone: What it binds is unknown.

CDR3 size: 10 residues. Trimming left V 10 bases short and J 4 bases short, with 7 bases between. Germline CDR1 is SGHVS and CDR2 is FQNEAQ. The chain carries TRBV7-8 and TRBJ1-1; D unclear. Sequences were obtained from primary lung tumor tissue. This TCR was sampled from a donor aged 40 or older with non-small cell lung cancer. The CDR3 is CATGRTEAFF. The CDR3 DNA follows: TGTGCCACCGGGCGCACTGAAGCTTTCTTT.